Following are 26 T cell receptor beta chains from one sample sequenced in a study of tumor-infiltrating lymphocytes in primary liver carcinoma (TCRdb year 2017). The sequencer listed for this sample is Illumina HiSeq 2500. A constant-region primer and ProtoScript II reverse transcriptase were used to reverse-transcribe TCRbeta-specific cDNA from approximately 550 ng total RNA. Three nested multiplex PCR rounds, following a slightly modified ARM-PCR procedure, were used to build the TCRbeta libraries. Multiplex TRBV1-TRBV30 forward primers and a Cbeta reverse primer were used in the first two PCR rounds, each of which was run for around 9 cycles. Starting from the raw public reads, TCRdb applied fastp trimming at Q25, assembled clones with MiXCR and retained in-frame beta chains. Each CDR3 protein gets just one entry, which takes the most common genes and DNA from the rows behind it. This sample holds 90,000 to 150,000 distinct CDR3 sequences; 65% to 75% were observed only once. In total, the top ten clones hold about 8% of the sample.

Total RNA and DNA were co-extracted without cell sorting from about 19-30 mg of bulk tissue using the AllPrep DNA/RNA mini kit. The sample consisted of tumor-adjacent normal liver tissue. These receptors came from a woman in her fifties or sixties with primary liver carcinoma and hepatitis B virus infection.

Note on this clonotype: A much bigger clone sits one base away, suggesting this may be a read error. This chain links TRBV11-2 with TRBJ2-5; 9 nucleotides agree with TRBD1. The CDR3 runs 16 residues. The germline CDR1 and CDR2 sequences are SGHAT and FQNNGV. In DNA, the CDR3 is TGTGCCAGCAGCACAAGAACAGGGGGCGCGAAAGAGGCCCAGTACTTC. This codes for CASSTRTGGAKEAQYF.

A remark on this clonotype: One end of the junction varies from germline; a read error may be responsible. The rearrangement uses TRBV10-3 and TRBJ2-2, with D perhaps given as TRBD1 or TRBD2 (5 bases each). The V gene's germline CDR1 is ENHRY and CDR2 SYGVKD. The CDR3 has 14 residues. CDR3 DNA sequence: TGTGCCACTCTGGGCCTTGTGGACACCGGGGAGCTGTTCTTT. The encoded protein is CATLGLVDTGELFF.

This clonotype was observed a single time. One end of the junction varies from germline; a read error may be responsible. The chain combines TRBV6-1 with TRBJ2-5; the D gene is possibly TRBD1 (6 bases). There are 15 residues in the CDR3. Germline V gives CDR1 MNHNS, CDR2 SASEGT. This CDR3 is CASSEDRVVGETQYF. In nucleotides, the CDR3 is TGTGCCAGCAGTGAAGACAGGGTGGTTGGTGAGACCCAGTACTTT.

About this clonotype itself: One junction end disagrees with the germline gene, perhaps due to a read error. This chain links TRBV6-5 with TRBJ1-1, with D hard to call. The CDR3 extends over 16 amino acids. Looked up from germline, CDR1 is MNHEY and CDR2 is SVGAGI. The CDR3 is CASSYDLGDTMTDAFF. Here the CDR3 DNA reads TGTGCCAGCAGTTACGATTTGGGAGACACGATGACTGATGCTTTCTTT.

On this clonotype: Since a much larger clone is just one base distant, this may be a read error. The rearrangement links TRBV6-1 to TRBJ2-1, with D maybe TRBD2 (5 bases). The CDR3 has 16 residues. Germline CDR1 MNHNS, CDR2 SASEGT. As DNA, the CDR3 is TGTGCCAGAAGTGGAAGGACTCTTCGCTCCTACAATGAGCAGTTCTTC. This translates into CARSGRTLRSYNEQFF.

Turning to this clonotype: A junction end diverges from the germline sequence, so it may reflect a read error. This chain joins TRBV6-5 and TRBJ2-7; 15 nucleotides line up with TRBD2. The CDR3 loop spans 16 amino acids. Germline CDR1 MNHEY, CDR2 SVGAGI. CDR3 sequence reads: CASSSGTSGRLDEQYF. The CDR3 DNA sequence: TGTGCCAGCAGTTCCGGGACTAGCGGGAGGTTAGACGAACAGTACTTC.

About this clonotype: One junction end does not reproduce the germline sequence, and a read error may be involved. The chain recombines TRBV11-1 with TRBJ2-1; 13 bases are a match to TRBD2. This CDR3 is built from 15 residues. CDR1 is SGHAT, CDR2 FQDESV, per germline (reference sequence). The CDR3 DNA reads TGTGCCAGCAGCTACGGACTAGCGGGAGACAATGAGCTGTTCTTC. As protein: CASSYGLAGDNELFF. Supplemented by reference TRBV11-1 and TRBJ2-1, the full variable domain reads EAEVAQSPRYKITEKSQAVAFWCDPISGHATLYWYRQILGQGPELLVQFQDESVVDDSQLPKDRFSAERLKGVDSTLKIQPAELGDSAMYLCASSYGLAGDNELFFGPGTRLTVL.

A remark on this clonotype: A single base separates this from a much larger clone, so it may be a read error. The V gene is TRBV5-1, the J gene TRBJ1-1; a possible D gene is TRBD1 (6 bases). The CDR3 length is 15 residues. Germline CDR1 and CDR2: SGHRS and YFSETQ. CDR3 loop: CASNLAGGEWNEAFF. As DNA, the CDR3 is TGCGCCAGCAACTTGGCCGGGGGCGAGTGGAATGAAGCTTTCTTT.

This clonotype was seen a few times. The chain employs TRBV2 and TRBJ2-1; 7 bases are a match to TRBD2. In germline, CDR1 is SNHLY, CDR2 FYNNEI. Trimming removed 7 bases from V and 6 bases from J; junction bases left unmatched: 15. The CDR3 loop spans 16 amino acids. CDR3 nucleotide sequence: TGTGCCAGCATTTCTTCACCAGCGGGATACAGCAATGAGCAGTTCTTC. Translation gives CASISSPAGYSNEQFF.

This clonotype was found many times. The chain combines TRBV5-1 with TRBJ1-1; TRBD1 matches 7 bases. The CDR3 totals 12 residues. With 4 bases clipped from V and 7 bases from J, the junction kept 4 bases outside the gene matches. CDR1 and CDR2 (germline): SGHRS, YFSETQ. The CDR3 is CASSTGQDEAFF. Written as DNA, the CDR3 is TGCGCCAGCAGCACCGGACAGGATGAAGCTTTCTTT. Combining the CDR3 with reference TRBV5-1 and TRBJ1-1 gives the whole variable domain KAGVTQTPRYLIKTRGQQVTLSCSPISGHRSVSWYQQTPGQGLQFLFEYFSETQRNKGNFPGRFSGRQFSNSRSEMNVSTLELGDSALYLCASSTGQDEAFFGQGTRLTVV.

This clonotype was seen repeatedly, ten times or more. V and J are TRBV29-1 and TRBJ2-5; D possibly uses TRBD1 or TRBD2 (5 bases each). The CDR3 sequence is 15 residues long. With 6 bases removed from V and 5 bases from J, the gap between germline ends came to 22 bases. Germline loops: CDR1 SQVTM, CDR2 ANQGSEA. The CDR3 DNA reads TGCAGCGTCCACCGTGGGGGTGGGATCGGGGAGACCCAGTACTTC. Residues: CSVHRGGGIGETQYF. Full variable domain (missing parts from reference TRBV29-1 and TRBJ2-5): SAVISQKPSRDICQRGTSLTIQCQVDSQVTMMFWYRQQPGQSLTLIATANQGSEATYESGFVIDKFPISRPNLTFSTLTVSNMSPEDSSIYLCSVHRGGGIGETQYFGPGTRLLVL.

This clonotype was picked up many times. This sequence joins TRBV5-1 and TRBJ1-1, with D perhaps TRBD1 (5 bases). Trimming left V 6 bases short and J 1 base short, with 16 bases between. The germline V gene encodes CDR1 SGHRS and CDR2 YFSETQ. The CDR3 contains 15 residues. The CDR3 nucleotides read TGCGCCAGCAAGAGGATCGCCGGGGGGAACACTGAAGCTTTCTTT. Amino acid sequence: CASKRIAGGNTEAFF.

In the case of this clonotype: This sequence may be a read error, since a much larger clone differs from it by one base. The V gene is TRBV5-6, the J gene TRBJ1-1; no clear D. CDR1 is SGHDT and CDR2 is YYEEEE in the germline V gene. CDR3 length: 15 amino acids. The CDR3 DNA reads TGTGCCTGCAGCCCCGCCGGGTTGGGGAACACTGAAGCTTTCTTT. It translates to CACSPAGLGNTEAFF. The full variable domain, in which reference TRBV5-6 and TRBJ1-1 provide the parts outside the CDR3, is DAGVTQSPTHLIKTRGQQVTLRCSPKSGHDTVSWYQQALGQGPQFIFQYYEEEERQRGNFPDRFSGHQFPNYSSELNVNALLLGDSALYLCACSPAGLGNTEAFFGQGTRLTVV.

Concerning this clonotype: A read error may be the cause here, since a much bigger clone is one base away. This chain uses TRBV7-9 with TRBJ2-6; D perhaps matches TRBD1 (5 bases). CDR3 size: 13 residues. Germline V gives CDR1 SEHNR, CDR2 FQNEAQ (reference sequence). In DNA, the CDR3 is TGTGCCAGCACCACCTCTGGGGCCTACGTCCTGACTTTC. Its translation: CASTTSGAYVLTF.

On this clonotype itself: Because it lacks the conserved phenylalanine or tryptophan at the end, this CDR3 is likely a read error. The limits of the CDR3 on the DNA are not certain, so only TCRdb's listed CDR3 is given. CDR3 amino acids: CSVEGRVGENTGELVS. The rearrangement joins TRBV29-1 to TRBJ2-2; TRBD1, as called in the table, went unchecked against the DNA. The CDR3 spans 16 residues, counting both ends. CDR1 and CDR2 from the germline V gene are SQVTM and ANQGSEA.

As regards this clonotype: One junction end does not reproduce the germline sequence, and a read error may be involved. V is TRBV24-1 and J is TRBJ2-1; tentatively, D is TRBD2 (6 bases). The CDR3 spans 16 residues. Germline CDR1 KGHDR, CDR2 SFDVKD. The CDR3 sequence: CASSDLTRGVGNEQFF. CDR3 nucleotide sequence: TGTGCCAGCAGTGACCTAACGCGGGGAGTGGGCAATGAGCAGTTCTTC.

In regard to this clonotype: A read error is possible here, since a much larger clone lies one base away. The V and J genes are TRBV5-1 and TRBJ2-3; a possible D gene is TRBD2 (6 bases). The CDR3 length is 16 residues. The germline V gene encodes CDR1 SGHRS and CDR2 YFSETQ. The CDR3 protein is CASSLVRLGSTDMQYF. The CDR3 DNA is TGCGCCAGCAGCTTGGTACGGCTCGGGAGCACAGATATGCAGTATTTT. The entire variable domain, with the rest obtained from reference TRBV5-1 and TRBJ2-3, is as follows: KAGVTQTPRYLIKTRGQQVTLSCSPISGHRSVSWYQQTPGQGLQFLFEYFSETQRNKGNFPGRFSGRQFSNSRSEMNVSTLELGDSALYLCASSLVRLGSTDMQYFGPGTRLTVL.

In regard to this clonotype: At one of its ends the junction is not consistent with the germline gene, which may arise from a read error. CDR3 sequence reads: CVSSRPGQGHIQYF. In nucleotides, the CDR3 is TGTGTCAGCAGTCGGCCGGGACAGGGACACATTCAGTACTTC. V and J are TRBV12-3 or TRBV12-4 and TRBJ2-4, with 9 nucleotides matching TRBD1. CDR3 size: 14 residues.

V is TRBV11-2 and J is TRBJ1-1; unclear D gene. The CDR3 is 16 amino acids. V was trimmed by 4 bases and J by 1 base, leaving 16 bases between them. Germline V lookup: CDR1 SGHAT, CDR2 FQNNGV. The CDR3 bases are TGTGCCAGCAGCTCTTTAACAGTGAATTGGAACACTGAAGCTTTCTTT. It codes for CASSSLTVNWNTEAFF.

CDR3 DNA: TGTGCCAGCAGGCTAGGAATAGGGATGTCTGGCTACACCTTC. This gives the protein CASRLGIGMSGYTF. This chain joins TRBV12-3 or TRBV12-4 and TRBJ1-2; D uncertain. The CDR3 loop spans 14 amino acids. The V end lost 6 bases, the J end lost 7 bases, and 18 bases lay between the germline ends.

This clonotype was found many times. CDR3 bases: TGCAGCGTTGTTGCCTTGGGACTAGCGGCCTACGAGCAGTACTTC. This codes for CSVVALGLAAYEQYF. The chain joins TRBV29-1 to TRBJ2-7; 11 bases are a match to TRBD2. With 4 bases clipped from V and 2 bases from J, the junction kept 7 bases outside the gene matches. The CDR3 loop spans 15 amino acids. Germline CDR1 is SQVTM and CDR2 is ANQGSEA.

On this clonotype itself: At one end, the junction sequence differs from germline, possibly due to a read error. This chain joins TRBV28 and TRBJ1-2; 8 bases are shared with TRBD1. The V gene's germline CDR1 is MDHEN and CDR2 SYDVKM. CDR3 length: 16 amino acids. As DNA, the CDR3 is TGTGCCTGCAGTTTCCTTGTAGGGACAGGAGATGATGGCTACACCTTC. Its translation is CACSFLVGTGDDGYTF.

Comment on this clonotype: A clone one base away is much larger, so this may be a read error. This chain joins TRBV7-9 and TRBJ1-3, with D perhaps TRBD1 (5 bases). The CDR3 is made up of 13 amino acids. Germline-derived CDR1 and CDR2 are SEHNR and FQNEAQ (reference sequence). In DNA form, the CDR3 reads TGTGCCAGCAGTCGGGGCTCTGGAAAGACCATATATTTT. It encodes CASSRGSGKTIYF.

This chain uses TRBV29-1 with TRBJ2-5, with 7 bases lining up with TRBD2. This CDR3 region has 15 residues. J was trimmed by 5 bases and V by 5 bases; bases with no gene match: 14. The germline V gene has CDR1 SQVTM and CDR2 ANQGSEA. CDR3 sequence: CSVIGLVGGSETQYF. DNA of the CDR3: TGCAGCGTTATAGGACTAGTGGGAGGGTCTGAGACCCAGTACTTC.

With respect to this clonotype: The junction shows a germline mismatch at one end, possibly a read error. This rearrangement joins TRBV7-9 to TRBJ2-7; 7 bases fit TRBD1. This CDR3 has 13 amino acids. Germline V lookup: CDR1 SEHNR, CDR2 FQNEAQ (reference sequence). The CDR3: CTSSQGESYERYF. The CDR3 DNA follows: TGTACCAGCAGCCAGGGGGAATCCTACGAGCGGTACTTC. The entire variable domain, with the rest obtained from reference TRBV7-9 and TRBJ2-7, is as follows: DTGVSQNPRHKITKRGQNVTFRCDPISEHNRLYWYRQTLGQGPEFLTYFQNEAQLEKSRLLSDRFSAERPKGSFSTLEIQRTEQGDSAMYLCTSSQGESYERYFGPGTRLTVT.

This clonotype was seen ten or more times. The chain uses TRBV30 and TRBJ2-3; unclear D gene. Germline V CDR1 and CDR2: GTSNPN, SVGIG (reference sequence). The CDR3 contains 13 residues. Trimming cost V 2 bases and J 3 bases, with 9 bases left between them. The CDR3 sequence: CAWSRNPTDTQYF. CDR3 DNA sequence: TGTGCCTGGAGTCGCAACCCAACAGATACGCAGTATTTT.